A selection of T cell receptor beta chains follows, all from one sample in a study of OX40 agonist ivuxolimab in advanced cancers. Here immunoSEQ multiplex PCR was the method, and the copy in TCRdb shows in-frame clones only, minus some. The sample contains tens of thousands of clones, around 80% of which appear only once. Sample: CD4+ or CD8+ T cells sorted from blood, taken in a trial of the OX40 agonist ivuxolimab. The receptors here all came from an adult with an advanced solid tumor such as melanoma, head and neck, liver or kidney cancer. Both conserved end residues are part of each CDR3. A D gene is named only where the DNA matches it firmly. A row's size may be missing; if present it is once, few, many or a size class.

CDR3aa,CDR3nt,v_gene,j_gene,d_gene,abundance
CASSEFGNQPQHF,TGTGCCAGCAGTGAATTTGGCAATCAGCCCCAGCATTTT,TRBV6-1,TRBJ1-5,.,.
CASSYSSTGTGELFF,TGTGCCAGCAGTTACTCGTCGACAGGCACCGGGGAGCTGTTTTTT,TRBV6-5,TRBJ2-2,.,few
CASSLDRERSAYEQYF,TGTGCCAGCAGCTTGGACCGGGAAAGATCTGCCTACGAGCAGTACTTC,TRBV5-4,TRBJ2-7,.,once
CATHRDRNQPQHF,TGTGCCACCCATCGGGACAGGAATCAGCCCCAGCATTTT,TRBV10-3,TRBJ1-5,TRBD1,.
CASSVGQDNEQFF,TGTGCCAGCAGCGTAGGACAGGACAATGAGCAGTTCTTC,TRBV9,TRBJ2-1,.,.
CASSFSQGQTEAFF,TGTGCCAGCAGTTTTTCCCAGGGGCAAACTGAAGCTTTCTTT,TRBV5-4,TRBJ1-1,.,once
CASRTGTGYGYTF,TGCGCCAGCAGAACAGGGACCGGCTATGGCTACACCTTC,TRBV10-2,TRBJ1-2,.,.
CASSLNRANRYTF,TGTGCCAGCAGCTTAAACAGGGCTAATCGCTATACCTTC,TRBV7-2,TRBJ1-2,.,.
CASRFSSTDTEAFF,TGTGCCAGCAGATTTAGCTCCACGGACACTGAAGCTTTCTTT,TRBV6-4,TRBJ1-1,.,once
CASSLRDQDTGELFF,TGTGCCAGCAGCCTCCGGGACCAAGACACCGGGGAGCTGTTTTTT,TRBV9,TRBJ2-2,.,.
CASSLESVTDTQYF,TGCGCCAGCAGCTTGGAGTCTGTCACAGATACGCAGTATTTT,TRBV5-1,TRBJ2-3,.,.
CATSMMGQVLPYEQYF,TGTGCCACCAGCATGATGGGACAGGTTCTTCCCTACGAGCAGTACTTC,TRBV15,TRBJ2-7,TRBD1,.
CASSPHWDNEQYF,TGTGCCAGCAGCCCGCATTGGGATAACGAGCAGTACTTC,TRBV7-9,TRBJ2-7,.,.
CASNGLYSTYNEQFF,TGTGCCAGCAACGGTTTATACTCTACCTACAATGAGCAGTTCTTC,TRBV6-1,TRBJ2-1,.,once